This T cell receptor beta chain stems from a study of blood T cells in healthy people across ages. After removal of 6 bases from V and 0 bases from J, the junction contained 11 bases not matched to a gene. CDR1 and CDR2 from the germline V gene are DFQATT and SNEGSKA (reference sequence). The CDR3 has 15 amino acids. Combining a sample-barcoded 5' primer with a J-beta primer mix, a second PCR ran for 7 to 11 cycles. TCRdb independently ran MiXCR on the 5' RACE reads; one entry per CDR3 protein. The table has fewer than 800,000 distinct CDR3 sequences, 21% seen once. The sample was blood. The gene calls are TRBV20-1 and TRBJ2-7, with TRBD1 matching over 7 bases. This receptor was identified in an older man in good health. The CDR3: CSARTVKGASYEQYF. The CDR3 nucleotides are TGCAGTGCCAGAACTGTGAAGGGGGCCTCCTACGAGCAGTACTTC.